This entry lists 25 T cell receptor beta chains sequenced from one sample in a study of regulatory T cells in long-lasting Graves disease. The TCR beta library used iRepertoire HTBI primers with Arm-PCR amplification of CDR3. TCRdb called the multiplex PCR reads again in MiXCR, with one record for every CDR3 protein. The sample shows around 400,000 distinct CDR3 sequences, 15% of them seen only once. Time point given: newly diagnosed GD, antithyroid drugs for less than 3 months. PBMC-derived RNA was used for the TCR library. Material: peripheral blood mononuclear cells (PBMCs), obtained at new diagnosis, from a patient treated with antithyroid drugs. All receptors come from a female donor with Graves disease.

The chain carries TRBV3-1 and TRBJ1-1; D remains ambiguous. CDR3 length: 14 residues. Germline loops: CDR1 LGHDT, CDR2 YNNKEL (reference sequence). V lost 2 bases and J 0 bases, leaving 7 bases between the germline ends. The CDR3: CASSQQYMNTEAFF. In DNA form, the CDR3 reads TGTGCCAGCAGCCAACAGTACATGAACACTGAAGCTTTCTTT.

This clonotype has a handful of counts. The V gene is TRBV29-1, the J gene TRBJ2-1; 9 positions match TRBD2. Per the germline V gene, CDR1 is SQVTM and CDR2 is ANQGSEA. The V and J ends lost 0 bases and 6 bases, in that order; junction bases with no gene match: 9. This CDR3 is built from 16 residues. DNA for the CDR3: TGCAGCGTTGAAGATCTGGGGCTAGCGGGGACCAATGAGCAGTTCTTC. Translation gives CSVEDLGLAGTNEQFF.

This clonotype has a count of ten or more. The genes are TRBV10-1 and TRBJ2-3; 10 bases line up with TRBD1. CDR3 length: 15 amino acids. Germline CDR1 and CDR2: WNHNN and SYGVQD (reference sequence). Trimming took 6 bases from V and 4 from J; bases not matched to a gene: 7. The CDR3 here is CASSPGQGVPDTQYF. DNA for the CDR3: TGCGCCAGCAGCCCCGGACAGGGGGTACCAGATACGCAGTATTTT.

This clonotype was seen at least ten times. The gene calls are TRBV6-1 and TRBJ1-6; 9 nucleotides align to TRBD1. The V gene's germline CDR1 is MNHNS and CDR2 SASEGT. The CDR3 covers 14 residues. V was pared by 5 bases and J by 10 bases, with 6 bases of the junction left unmatched. CDR3 amino acids: CASSTTGGESPLHF. The CDR3 region has the DNA TGTGCCAGCAGTACGACAGGGGGAGAGTCACCCCTCCACTTT.

This clonotype was seen at least ten times. The chain combines TRBV4-3 with TRBJ1-2, with D perhaps matching TRBD1 (6 bases). Germline V lookup: CDR1 LGHNA, CDR2 YSLEER. The V and J ends lost 2 bases and 8 bases respectively, with 15 bases between them. This CDR3 is 14 amino acids long. CDR3 loop: CASSQPSGVGGYTF. In nucleotides, the CDR3 is TGCGCCAGCAGCCAACCTTCAGGGGTGGGAGGCTACACCTTC.

This clonotype was observed a handful of times. The chain's CDR3 is CASSTGRSTDTQYF. For the CDR3, the DNA is TGTGCCAGCAGTACAGGGAGAAGCACAGATACGCAGTATTTT. The chain uses TRBV6-2 or TRBV6-3 and TRBJ2-3; weak D call: TRBD1 (6 bases). Trimming left V 5 bases short and J 0 bases short, with 9 bases between. Germline V lookup: CDR1 MNHEY, CDR2 SVGEGT. The CDR3 runs 14 residues.

This clonotype has a count of ten or more. This chain uses TRBV10-2 with TRBJ1-1; 8 bases fit TRBD1. Germline V gene lookup returns CDR1 WSHSY and CDR2 SAAADI. The CDR3 extends over 15 amino acids. The trim removed 6 bases at V and 1 base at J, leaving 7 bases unmatched. CDR3 nucleotide sequence: TGCGCCAGCAGGGACAGGGCCATTGGGAACACTGAAGCTTTCTTT. Protein sequence: CASRDRAIGNTEAFF.

The chain combines TRBV7-9 with TRBJ1-1; no clear D gene. This CDR3 has 14 residues. Per the germline V gene, CDR1 is SEHNR and CDR2 is FQNEAQ (reference sequence). Trimming stripped 5 bases from V and 3 bases from J, with 13 bases between. CDR3 coding DNA: TGTGCCAGCAGCCGAGCCTTAGTCGACACTGAAGCTTTCTTT. Its translation is CASSRALVDTEAFF.

This chain uses TRBV4-1 with TRBJ1-2; D possibly corresponds to TRBD1 (5 bases). V lost 1 base to trimming and J lost 4 bases, with 16 bases between them. The CDR3 runs 16 residues. In germline, CDR1 is MGHRA, CDR2 YSYEKL. CDR3 region: CASSQGRGAGSYGYTF. For the CDR3, the DNA is TGCGCCAGCAGCCAAGGAAGGGGCGCGGGCTCCTATGGCTACACCTTC.

J is TRBJ1-6 and V is TRBV10-3; TRBD1 is a possible D gene (5 bases). In germline, CDR1 is ENHRY, CDR2 SYGVKD. The V end was cut by 6 bases, the J end by 5 bases, with 8 bases between. The CDR3 sequence is 13 residues long. The CDR3 region is CAIRGPNNSPLHF. The CDR3 DNA sequence: TGTGCCATCAGGGGACCGAATAATTCACCCCTCCACTTT.

This clonotype was counted ten times or more. V is TRBV2 and J is TRBJ2-2; D is unclear. This CDR3 contains 12 residues. V was pared by 7 bases and J by 5 bases, with 8 bases between. Germline values: CDR1 SNHLY, CDR2 FYNNEI. DNA for the CDR3: TGTGCCAGCACTATGGGGACCGGGGAGCTGTTTTTT. This sequence encodes CASTMGTGELFF. Drawing the rest from reference TRBV2 and TRBJ2-2, the complete variable domain is EPEVTQTPSHQVTQMGQEVILRCVPISNHLYFYWYRQILGQKVEFLVSFYNNEISEKSEIFDDQFSVERPDGSNFTLKIRSTKLEDSAMYFCASTMGTGELFFGEGSRLTVL.

This clonotype was recorded a few times. Written as DNA, the CDR3 is TGTGCTAGTGGTTTGTGGGGACAAGGGTCTTCTGGCTACACCTTC. The encoded protein is CASGLWGQGSSGYTF. This chain links TRBV12-5 with TRBJ1-2, with a possible D match to TRBD1 (6 bases). Germline assignment: CDR1 LGHNT and CDR2 FRNRAP. Trimming left V 2 bases short and J 7 bases short, with 17 bases between. The length of the CDR3 is 15 residues.

The chain links TRBV28 to TRBJ1-2; 10 bases line up with TRBD1. After removal of 6 bases from V and 8 bases from J, the junction contained 6 bases not matched to a gene. Germline-derived CDR1 and CDR2 are MDHEN and SYDVKM. The CDR3 is 13 residues long. CDR3 sequence: CASSPGQGKGYTF. The CDR3, as DNA: TGTGCCAGCAGCCCGGGACAGGGGAAAGGCTACACCTTC.

This clonotype was seen repeatedly, ten times or more. V is TRBV3-1 and J is TRBJ1-5, with D possibly matching TRBD1 (6 bases). Looked up from germline, CDR1 is LGHDT and CDR2 is YNNKEL (reference sequence). The CDR3 loop spans 16 amino acids. V lost 1 base and J 8 bases, leaving 18 bases between the germline ends. The chain's CDR3 is CASSQGTAEVTEPQHF. DNA for the CDR3: TGTGCCAGCAGCCAAGGGACAGCCGAGGTTACGGAGCCCCAGCATTTT.

The table lists this clonotype with many counts. The chain uses TRBV15 and TRBJ2-7, with 7 bases lining up with TRBD2. The V segment lost 3 bases and the J segment 1 base; nucleotides outside the gene matches: 3. The CDR3 loop spans 14 amino acids. CDR1 is LNHNV, CDR2 YYDKDF, per germline (reference sequence). CDR3: CATSRGRGSYEQYF. The CDR3 nucleotides are TGTGCCACCAGCAGGGGGAGGGGTTCCTACGAGCAGTACTTC.

This clonotype came up many times. The chain employs TRBV7-2 and TRBJ2-4; 7 nucleotides align to TRBD2. Losses at the gene ends were 1 base for V and 1 base for J; bases not matched to a gene: 4. The CDR3 runs to 16 residues. Looked up from germline, CDR1 is SGHTA and CDR2 is FQGNSA. The CDR3 coding sequence is TGTGCCAGCAGCTTAGGCGGGAGTTTGGCCAAAAACATTCAGTACTTC. Its translation is CASSLGGSLAKNIQYF.

At least ten counts were recorded for this clonotype. The gene calls are TRBV28 and TRBJ2-7; 9 bases map to TRBD1. Germline CDR1 and CDR2: MDHEN and SYDVKM. V trimming: 6 bases; J trimming: 3 bases; junction bases outside the gene matches: 9. CDR3 length: 15 residues. The CDR3 DNA reads as TGTGCCAGCAGCCCCCCCGGGGACAGGGTCTACGAGCAGTACTTC. It is translated as CASSPPGDRVYEQYF.

In this sample, this clonotype turned up many times. The chain carries TRBV5-1 and TRBJ1-5; 7 bases are a match to TRBD1. Germline-derived CDR1 and CDR2 are SGHRS and YFSETQ. The CDR3 is made up of 14 amino acids. Trimming removed 7 bases from V and 1 base from J; junction bases left unmatched: 5. DNA of the CDR3: TGCGCCAGCGGTACAGGGGAAAGCAATCAGCCCCAGCATTTT. Amino acid sequence: CASGTGESNQPQHF.

In its sample, this clonotype was seen many times. The J gene is TRBJ1-1, the V gene TRBV5-1; D may be TRBD1 (5 bases). Trimming took 3 bases from V and 5 from J, leaving 14 bases between them. This CDR3 spans 14 amino acids. Germline V gives CDR1 SGHRS, CDR2 YFSETQ. In nucleotides, the CDR3 is TGCGCCAGCAGCTGGACCGAGGGGATGACTGAAGCTTTCTTT. It yields the protein CASSWTEGMTEAFF. The complete variable domain, with remaining parts taken from reference TRBV5-1 and TRBJ1-1, reads KAGVTQTPRYLIKTRGQQVTLSCSPISGHRSVSWYQQTPGQGLQFLFEYFSETQRNKGNFPGRFSGRQFSNSRSEMNVSTLELGDSALYLCASSWTEGMTEAFFGQGTRLTVV.

The sample holds many counts of this clonotype. The rearrangement links TRBV2 to TRBJ1-1, with D uncertain. This CDR3 has 15 amino acids. Germline lookup yields CDR1 SNHLY and CDR2 FYNNEI. Trimming removed 6 bases from V and 0 bases from J, with 14 bases in between. CDR3: CASSRIRTVNTEAFF. CDR3 DNA sequence: TGTGCCAGCAGCAGAATTCGGACCGTGAACACTGAAGCTTTCTTT.

The table lists this clonotype with many counts. This chain joins TRBV5-1 and TRBJ2-3; 9 bases fit TRBD1. The trim removed 3 bases at V and 6 bases at J, leaving 5 bases unmatched. The CDR3 length is 14 residues. Germline CDR1 SGHRS, CDR2 YFSETQ. CDR3 DNA sequence: TGCGCCAGCAGCTGGGGACAGGGCGGTGATACGCAGTATTTT. Its protein product is CASSWGQGGDTQYF.

The rearrangement joins TRBV9 to TRBJ2-7, with TRBD2 matching 7 bases. The CDR3 runs to 14 residues. J lost 5 bases, V lost 4 bases, and 9 bases had no gene match. Germline V gene lookup returns CDR1 SGDLS and CDR2 YYNGEE. Written as DNA, the CDR3 is TGTGCCAGCAGCAGATCGGGGGGATCCAACGAGCAGTACTTC. Translation: CASSRSGGSNEQYF.

This clonotype has ten or more counts. One junction end disagrees with the germline gene, perhaps due to a read error. The chain's CDR3 is CASSPPHTQYF. In DNA, the CDR3 is TGTGCCAGCAGCCCGCCCCATACGCAGTATTTT. The V gene is TRBV4-1, the J gene TRBJ2-3; no reliable D call. Germline V lookup: CDR1 MGHRA, CDR2 YSYEKL. This CDR3 is built from 11 residues.

The chain is built from TRBV11-3 and TRBJ1-1; no reliable D call. Trimming cost V 0 bases and J 4 bases, with 9 bases left between them. The CDR3 totals 14 residues. The germline V gene encodes CDR1 SGHNT and CDR2 YENEEA. The DNA of the CDR3 is TGTGCCAGCAGCTTAGAGGGCCCTTCCACTGAAGCTTTCTTT. Amino acids: CASSLEGPSTEAFF.

This clonotype was seen a few times. The rearrangement joins TRBV7-2 to TRBJ2-4; 11 bases are shared with TRBD2. Losses at the gene ends were 4 bases for V and 1 base for J; bases not matched to a gene: 6. CDR1 and CDR2 (germline): SGHTA, FQGNSA. The CDR3 sequence is 17 residues long. CDR3 residues: CASSYLAGGGAKNIQYF. The CDR3 nucleotides read TGTGCCAGCAGCTATCTAGCGGGAGGTGGGGCCAAAAACATTCAGTACTTC.